Listed below are T cell receptor beta chains from one sample, sequenced in a study of control samples from healthy donors and cancer patients. Some clones are missing from TCRdb's copy, which holds only in-frame ones; the method was immunoSEQ multiplex PCR. The repertoire holds 120,000 or so clones, with roughly 91% as singletons. The sequenced sample was blood. The origin of the receptors is a man in his forties in good health. CDR3s include the opening cysteine and the closing phenylalanine or tryptophan. The D gene is left open where the match is weak.

CDR3aa,v_gene,d_gene,j_gene
CASSRDRRDTGELFF,TRBV6-5,TRBD1,TRBJ2-2
CASSQTDSTRQFF,TRBV14,-,TRBJ2-1
CASSSRPILAKNIQYF,TRBV19,-,TRBJ2-4
CASSPLIATYEQYF,TRBV11-3,-,TRBJ2-7
CASTTPGANVLTF,TRBV25-1,-,TRBJ2-6
CASSLALSGGSTDTQYF,TRBV7-6,-,TRBJ2-3
CASSYSQLTDTQYF,TRBV6-5,-,TRBJ2-3
CASGSGGYDTQYF,TRBV12-5,TRBD2,TRBJ2-3
CASSPEGGFSPLHF,TRBV7-9,-,TRBJ1-6
CASSLTNTGELFF,TRBV4-3,-,TRBJ2-2
CASSGDRGQGETQYF,TRBV7-9,TRBD1,TRBJ2-5
CASSPEATNEKLFF,TRBV9,-,TRBJ1-4
CASSEGRQINQPQHF,TRBV6-1,-,TRBJ1-5
CASSTGALIYEQYF,TRBV6-6,TRBD1,TRBJ2-7
CASSQSGAVPTSGNTIYF,TRBV3-1/TRBV3-2,-,TRBJ1-3
CASSQYYGENYEQYF,TRBV4-2,-,TRBJ2-7
CASSPGTGAIKEAQYF,TRBV18,TRBD1,TRBJ2-5
CASSRRQGRYEQYF,TRBV7-2,TRBD1,TRBJ2-7
CASSLTSVNEQFF,TRBV7-9,TRBD2,TRBJ2-1
CASSYLRGSETQYF,TRBV6-5,-,TRBJ2-5
CASSLGTAGNIQYF,TRBV11-3,-,TRBJ2-4
CASSFRGQGYYEQYF,TRBV6-5,TRBD1,TRBJ2-7
CASSSLSPGNEQFF,TRBV7-9,-,TRBJ2-1
CASSRRGGGRTNEKLFF,TRBV6-6,-,TRBJ1-4
CASSVGQFDSRGYTF,TRBV9,-,TRBJ1-2
CASSIRDRGTEAFF,TRBV19,TRBD1,TRBJ1-1
CASQQGSGNTIYF,TRBV7-8,-,TRBJ1-3
CASSSRDRHIQETQYF,TRBV11-3,TRBD1,TRBJ2-5
CASSQPTPRDQKGAKNIQYF,TRBV4-2,-,TRBJ2-4
CASSLGQDRTEQFF,TRBV5-5,-,TRBJ2-1
CASSRPTGQEQFF,TRBV7-6,TRBD1,TRBJ2-1
CASSKAQDYNEQFF,TRBV19,-,TRBJ2-1
CAISESRVVAVQETQYF,TRBV10-3,-,TRBJ2-5
CASSQGQGIVYTEAFF,TRBV7-2,TRBD1,TRBJ1-1
CASNSDSGNTIYF,TRBV2,-,TRBJ1-3
CASSLGQGREQYF,TRBV11-2,TRBD1,TRBJ2-7
CAGSPGPDSNQPQHF,TRBV6-2/TRBV6-3,-,TRBJ1-5
CAWSLTGGQPQHF,TRBV30,TRBD1,TRBJ1-5
CASSPRLIQETQYF,TRBV19,-,TRBJ2-5
CASSLFAGQGREKLFF,TRBV27,-,TRBJ1-4
CASSEDRLTRVGSYNEQFF,TRBV6-1,-,TRBJ2-1
CASSLGRGTNSDTQYF,TRBV11-3,-,TRBJ2-3
CASSEYKNSPLHF,TRBV25-1,-,TRBJ1-6
CASSLGGLAGRYNEQFF,TRBV5-1,TRBD2,TRBJ2-1
CASSAPQGAGGRQYF,TRBV9,TRBD1,TRBJ2-7
CAISEPGQELYNEQFF,TRBV10-3,TRBD1,TRBJ2-1
CASSYTLAGAETQYF,TRBV11-2,TRBD2,TRBJ2-5
CASSVRGGLDTQYF,TRBV5-1,TRBD1,TRBJ2-3
CASSPQGFGNQPQHF,TRBV4-1,-,TRBJ1-5
CATSWDRGEKLFF,TRBV15,TRBD1,TRBJ1-4
CATTKGLQPQHF,TRBV6-6,-,TRBJ1-5
CASSPLTGGSYNEQFF,TRBV14,TRBD1,TRBJ2-1
CASSAYSGNTIYF,TRBV13,-,TRBJ1-3
CASSSGTGGSEQYF,TRBV7-2,TRBD1,TRBJ2-7
CASSQESHLSDRGGGTQYF,TRBV4-3,TRBD1,TRBJ2-5
CASRDRGMGYTF,TRBV5-6,TRBD1,TRBJ1-2
CASSIDRTYQETQYF,TRBV19,-,TRBJ2-5